The 25 T cell receptor beta chains listed next were all sequenced from one sample in a study of lymphopenia after photon versus proton radiotherapy. Assay: immunoSEQ multiplex PCR; the TCRdb copy retains only in-frame clones and omits some. The table lists roughly 25,000 clones, about 92% of them singletons. The sample consisted of peripheral blood, taken from a patient treated with photon-based radiotherapy. These receptors all come from a woman between 45 and 60 years old with cholangiocarcinoma.

CDR3 amino acids: CASSQEGGGSPLHF. The CDR3 DNA sequence: TGCGCCAGCAGCCAAGAAGGGGGTGGATCACCCCTCCACTTT. This chain connects TRBV4-3 to TRBJ1-6, with a possible D match to TRBD1 (6 bases). The germline V and J ends were trimmed by 0 bases and 10 bases, with 10 bases remaining between them. The CDR3 contains 14 residues. CDR1 and CDR2 from the germline V gene are LGHNA and YSLEER.

V gene TRBV6-1 combines with J gene TRBJ1-2; no clear D gene. The CDR3 spans 12 residues. The V end was cut by 4 bases, the J end by 4 bases, with 7 bases between. Per the germline V gene, CDR1 is MNHNS and CDR2 is SASEGT. The CDR3 DNA follows: TGTGCCAGCAGTGTTCGAGGCTATGGCTACACCTTC. Translating gives CASSVRGYGYTF.

The chain couples TRBV6-6 to TRBJ2-2, with TRBD2 identical over 12 bases. The CDR3 totals 16 residues. Trimming cost V 6 bases and J 4 bases; bases outside gene matches: 6. The V gene's germline CDR1 is MNHNY and CDR2 SVGAGI (reference sequence). CDR3 sequence (DNA): TGTGCCAGCAGAACCGGGACTAGCGGGCTCACCGGGGAGCTGTTTTTT. Protein: CASRTGTSGLTGELFF.

This sequence joins TRBV4-1 and TRBJ2-1, with no clear D. Trimming shortened V by 5 bases and J by 2 bases, and 16 bases separated the two germline ends. The germline V gene has CDR1 MGHRA and CDR2 YSYEKL. The CDR3 runs to 16 residues. In DNA form, the CDR3 reads TGCGCCAGCAGCAATATCCAGGTTCTTACCTACAATGAGCAGTTCTTC. Its translation is CASSNIQVLTYNEQFF.

This sequence joins TRBV4-1 and TRBJ2-2; D remains ambiguous. Trimming took 1 base from V and 4 from J, leaving 10 bases between them. This CDR3 has 15 residues. CDR1 MGHRA and CDR2 YSYEKL come from the germline V gene. CDR3 sequence: CASSQVVGGTGELFF. The DNA of the CDR3 is TGCGCCAGCAGCCAAGTAGTTGGCGGCACCGGGGAGCTGTTTTTT.

The V and J genes are TRBV7-9 and TRBJ2-5; no clear D. This CDR3 is 12 amino acids long. V was shortened by 6 bases and J by 1 base, with 6 bases between the two germline ends. Per germline, CDR1 SEHNR and CDR2 FQNEAQ (reference sequence). The CDR3 DNA follows: TGTGCCAGCAGGACGGCCCAAGAGACCCAGTACTTC. Translating it yields CASRTAQETQYF.

This sequence joins TRBV19 and TRBJ1-1; D uncertain. Germline CDR1 LNHDA, CDR2 SQIVND (reference sequence). The CDR3 totals 14 residues. V lost 2 bases and J lost 4, with 11 bases in between. The CDR3: CASSIPPPGTEAFF. DNA for the CDR3: TGTGCCAGTAGTATACCTCCGCCAGGCACTGAAGCTTTCTTT. The full variable domain, completed using reference TRBV19 and TRBJ1-1, is DGGITQSPKYLFRKEGQNVTLSCEQNLNHDAMYWYRQDPGQGLRLIYYSQIVNDFQKGDIAEGYSVSREKKESFPLTVTSAQKNPTAFYLCASSIPPPGTEAFFGQGTRLTVV.

The V and J genes are TRBV16 and TRBJ2-7; D gene ambiguous. Germline CDR1 and CDR2: KGHSY and FQNENV. The V end was cut by 2 bases, the J end by 3 bases, with 17 bases between. The CDR3 has 16 amino acids. The CDR3 protein is CASSQERVKGLYEQYF. CDR3 coding DNA: TGTGCCAGCAGCCAAGAAAGGGTGAAGGGCCTCTACGAGCAGTACTTC.

V usage is TRBV5-6 and J usage is TRBJ1-2, with D possibly matching TRBD1 (5 bases). CDR1 and CDR2 from the germline V gene are SGHDT and YYEEEE. This CDR3 region has 14 residues. Deletions cut 0 bases from V and 7 bases from J, with 13 bases between. The CDR3 loop is CASSLANTQGGYTF. CDR3 sequence (DNA): TGTGCCAGCAGCTTGGCGAACACTCAGGGTGGCTACACCTTC.

V usage is TRBV28 and J usage is TRBJ1-6, with a tentative D call TRBD1 (6 bases). V lost 5 bases and J 3 bases, leaving 14 bases between the germline ends. The CDR3 sequence is 16 residues long. Germline values: CDR1 MDHEN, CDR2 SYDVKM. In DNA, the CDR3 is TGTGCCAGCAGTCCTGAGGGGACAAGCTATAATTCACCCCTCCACTTT. Amino acid sequence: CASSPEGTSYNSPLHF.

This clone was observed a few times. The chain uses TRBV15 and TRBJ2-7; TRBD2 might be the D (7 bases). Germline CDR1 is LNHNV and CDR2 is YYDKDF (reference sequence). The length of the CDR3 is 14 residues. The V end was cut by 3 bases, the J end by 7 bases, with 16 bases between. The CDR3 nucleotides are TGTGCCACCAGCAGGGGGGGGGCCACGAGTGAGCAGTACTTC. Amino acid sequence: CATSRGGATSEQYF.

The V call is TRBV7-9, the J call TRBJ1-1; weak D call: TRBD1 (6 bases). Trimming removed 5 bases at V and 3 bases at J, with 10 bases between. This CDR3 spans 13 amino acids. The germline gives CDR1 SEHNR, CDR2 FQNEAQ (reference sequence). The CDR3 reads CASSGGTHTEAFF. CDR3 in DNA: TGTGCCAGCAGCGGAGGGACACACACTGAAGCTTTCTTT.

DNA for the CDR3: TGCGCCAGCAGCCGGGACAGGGTGTCCTATGGCTACACCTTC. The encoded protein is CASSRDRVSYGYTF. The rearrangement uses TRBV4-3 and TRBJ1-2; 9 nucleotides align to TRBD1. The V gene's germline CDR1 is LGHNA and CDR2 YSLEER. The CDR3 is 14 residues long. V shed 4 bases and J 4 bases; nucleotides not matched to a gene: 4.

The CDR3 spells CARTGEAVVTPLHF. CDR3 nucleotide sequence: TGTGCCAGGACAGGGGAGGCCGTAGTGACACCCCTCCACTTT. The genes are TRBV2 and TRBJ1-6; 8 positions agree with TRBD1. V was pared by 9 bases and J by 11 bases, with 12 bases of the junction left unmatched. The length of the CDR3 is 14 residues. Germline CDR1 and CDR2: SNHLY and FYNNEI.

The V and J genes are TRBV29-1 and TRBJ2-1; TRBD2 matches at 7 bases. The CDR3 is 14 amino acids. Unmatched junction bases numbered 4, after V lost 4 bases and J lost 1 base. CDR1 and CDR2 from the germline V gene are SQVTM and ANQGSEA. The CDR3 sequence is CSVVWEGSYNEQFF. The DNA for the CDR3 is TGCAGCGTTGTCTGGGAGGGGTCCTACAATGAGCAGTTCTTC.

In its sample, this clone was seen a few times. This chain joins TRBV11-2 and TRBJ2-1; D remains ambiguous. The CDR3 runs to 15 residues. The V gene's germline CDR1 is SGHAT and CDR2 FQNNGV. V gave up 5 bases and J gave up 7 bases, with 18 bases separating them. Here the CDR3 reads CASSPPPGVRNEQFF. The CDR3 DNA sequence: TGTGCCAGCAGCCCCCCCCCGGGTGTGAGGAATGAGCAGTTCTTC.

V and J are TRBV2 and TRBJ1-5, with a tentative D call TRBD1 (5 bases). Trimming took 2 bases from V and 2 from J, leaving 16 bases between them. CDR1 is SNHLY, CDR2 FYNNEI, per germline. The CDR3 loop spans 17 amino acids. The CDR3 DNA sequence: TGTGCCAGCAGTGAAAAACCGCGGGCAGGGCGCAATCAGCCCCAGCATTTT. It encodes CASSEKPRAGRNQPQHF.

The chain couples TRBV5-4 to TRBJ1-1; D uncertain. Germline-derived CDR1 and CDR2 are SGHNT and YYREEE (reference sequence). This CDR3 has 15 amino acids. Trimming removed 1 base from V and 0 bases from J, with 10 bases in between. DNA of the CDR3: TGTGCCAGCAGCTTGACGGTTGCGATGAACACTGAAGCTTTCTTT. Translated, it gives CASSLTVAMNTEAFF.

The CDR3 here is CASSLVLRVDRFGPEGGKLFF. Written as DNA, the CDR3 is TGTGCCAGCAGCTTAGTACTTCGGGTGGACAGGTTCGGACCAGAAGGGGGAAAACTGTTTTTT. V and J are TRBV7-8 and TRBJ1-4, with 7 bases aligning to TRBD1. The CDR3 extends over 21 amino acids. V lost 1 base and J lost 10; bases outside the gene matches: 27. Germline-derived CDR1 and CDR2 are SGHVS and FQNEAQ.

CDR3 amino acids: CATSRVNQPQHF. CDR3 DNA sequence: TGTGCCACCAGCAGAGTGAATCAGCCCCAGCATTTT. The chain recombines TRBV15 with TRBJ1-5; D gene unclear. CDR3 length equals 12 residues. The V end was cut by 1 base, the J end by 4 bases, with 2 bases between. Germline V gene data show CDR1 as LNHNV and CDR2 as YYDKDF (reference sequence).

The V call is TRBV19, the J call TRBJ1-1; TRBD1 aligns across 8 bases. Trimming removed 7 bases from V and 2 bases from J; junction bases left unmatched: 9. The germline CDR1 and CDR2 sequences are LNHDA and SQIVND (reference sequence). The CDR3 sequence is 15 residues long. Here the CDR3 reads CASTRQDRGNTEAFF. CDR3 DNA sequence: TGTGCCAGTACTCGGCAAGACAGGGGAAACACTGAAGCTTTCTTT.

J is TRBJ1-5 and V is TRBV6-4; D remains ambiguous. Trimming took off 4 bases at V and 5 bases at J, with 12 bases between the two ends. The germline V gene has CDR1 MRHNA and CDR2 SNTAGT. The CDR3 has 14 residues. The CDR3 sequence: CASSAWADYQPQHF. The DNA of the CDR3 is TGTGCCAGCAGTGCCTGGGCAGATTATCAGCCCCAGCATTTT.

This chain links TRBV7-2 with TRBJ1-1; D gene ambiguous. The V gene's germline CDR1 is SGHTA and CDR2 FQGNSA. Trimming shortened V by 5 bases and J by 3 bases, and 16 bases separated the two germline ends. CDR3 length: 15 amino acids. The CDR3, as DNA: TGTGCCAGCAGCGAGACGACAAGGCGGCACACTGAAGCTTTCTTT. Amino acid sequence: CASSETTRRHTEAFF.

The V and J genes are TRBV7-2 and TRBJ2-2, with D possibly matching TRBD1 (6 bases). The CDR3 consists of 16 residues. Germline loops: CDR1 SGHTA, CDR2 FQGNSA. V was cut by 1 base and J by 6 bases, with 15 bases left in between. The CDR3 DNA reads TGTGCCAGCAGCTTAGGCCCCAGGGGTACCCCCGGGGAGCTGTTTTTT. Encoded protein: CASSLGPRGTPGELFF.

The chain has TRBV19 and TRBJ2-7; D is possibly TRBD1 or TRBD2 (6 bases each). The CDR3 loop spans 16 amino acids. The V end lost 1 base, the J end lost 7 bases, and 20 bases lay between the germline ends. Germline values: CDR1 LNHDA, CDR2 SQIVND (reference sequence). The CDR3, as DNA: TGTGCCAGTAGTATAGGAGGGGGGCTTGTCCTACGAGAGCAGTACTTC. Translating it yields CASSIGGGLVLREQYF.